A single sample is the source of the 27 T cell receptor beta chains below, sequenced in a study of cytomegalovirus exposure and HLA in healthy donors. Use of 60 Vbeta and 13 Jbeta primers characterized the PCR. Sequencing was performed with immunoSEQ multiplex PCR; in TCRdb, only in-frame clones are kept and a portion is missing. The sample lists over 30,000 clones; over 60% were seen once. The specimen sequenced was PBMCs. The receptors derive from a man aged 40-49 years in good health and CMV-seropositive.

This clone was found once. The rearrangement uses TRBV7-3 and TRBJ1-1; 8 bases line up with TRBD1. Germline CDR1 and CDR2: SGHTA and FQGTGA. The V segment lost 5 bases and the J segment 0 bases; nucleotides outside the gene matches: 17. This CDR3 is 19 amino acids long. CDR3 loop: CASSPRTGTNSWLNTEAFF. The CDR3 nucleotides read TGTGCCAGCAGCCCCCGGACAGGGACGAATTCCTGGCTGAACACTGAAGCTTTCTTT.

This clone showed up just a few times. The V call is TRBV7-2, the J call TRBJ2-7; D call uncertain. Germline V lookup: CDR1 SGHTA, CDR2 FQGNSA. V was shortened by 2 bases and J by 3 bases, with 11 bases between the two germline ends. This CDR3 comprises 14 residues. The CDR3 spells CASSLSPGNYEQYF. As DNA, the CDR3 is TGTGCCAGCAGCTTATCCCCAGGAAACTACGAGCAGTACTTC.

The chain couples TRBV19 to TRBJ1-6, with 9 bases matching TRBD1. V lost 4 bases and J lost 6; bases outside the gene matches: 4. Germline lookup yields CDR1 LNHDA and CDR2 SQIVND (reference sequence). This CDR3 spans 15 amino acids. In nucleotides, the CDR3 is TGTGCCAGTAGTACATGGGACAGGGTTAATTCACCCCTCCACTTT. As protein: CASSTWDRVNSPLHF.

The chain has TRBV4-2 and TRBJ1-1; perhaps TRBD1 as D (6 bases). Between the trimmed V and J ends, which lost 4 bases and 8 bases, there was a span of 17 bases. The CDR3 is 14 amino acids. Germline loops: CDR1 LGHNA, CDR2 YNFKEQ. The CDR3 region is CASSPPNRQEEAFF. The CDR3, as DNA: TGTGCCAGCAGCCCTCCGAACAGACAGGAAGAAGCTTTCTTT.

Note on this clone: Other DNA sequences of this sample code for an identical CDR3. This chain connects TRBV7-6 to TRBJ2-1; TRBD2 might be the D (5 bases). Trimming removed 5 bases from V and 6 bases from J, with 5 bases in between. The CDR3 extends over 11 amino acids. The germline CDR1 and CDR2 sequences are SGHVS and FNYEAQ. The CDR3 bases are TGTGCCAGCAGCCGGGGCAATGAGCAGTTCTTC. Translation gives CASSRGNEQFF.

The chain links TRBV18 to TRBJ2-1; TRBD1 is a possible D gene (5 bases). The V end lost 3 bases, the J end lost 5 bases, and 14 bases lay between the germline ends. Germline CDR1 and CDR2: KGHSH and LQKENI. This CDR3 has 15 amino acids. The CDR3 nucleotides read TGTGCCAGCTCACCTGAGGCAGGGTGGAACAATGAGCAGTTCTTC. Translated, it gives CASSPEAGWNNEQFF.

The chain links TRBV18 to TRBJ2-7; 10 bases are a match to TRBD2. The CDR3 covers 16 residues. V gave up 3 bases and J gave up 9 bases; unmatched junction bases: 14. From germline, CDR1 is KGHSH and CDR2 LQKENI. The CDR3 protein is CASSPSGGVLRIVQYF. The CDR3 nucleotides are TGTGCCAGCTCACCCAGCGGGGGGGTTTTACGAATTGTGCAGTACTTC.

The V and J genes are TRBV5-1 and TRBJ2-2; TRBD1 might be the D (5 bases). CDR3 length equals 14 residues. The germline V and J ends were trimmed by 0 bases and 4 bases, with 7 bases remaining between them. CDR1 is SGHRS and CDR2 is YFSETQ in the germline V gene. The DNA for the CDR3 is TGCGCCAGCAGCTTGGGGGGCCCCACCGGGGAGCTGTTTTTT. Translated: CASSLGGPTGELFF.

This chain links TRBV18 with TRBJ2-7; no clear D gene. Trimming stripped 3 bases from V and 3 bases from J, with 12 bases between. This CDR3 has 14 amino acids. In germline, CDR1 is KGHSH, CDR2 LQKENI. Here the CDR3 DNA reads TGTGCCAGCTCACCCTACGGTTTCGGCTACGAGCAGTACTTC. Protein sequence: CASSPYGFGYEQYF.

The CDR3 loop is CASSFFPPPTSTDTQYF. CDR3 in DNA: TGTGCCAGCAGTTTCTTTCCCCCCCCTACTAGCACAGATACGCAGTATTTT. V is TRBV27 and J is TRBJ2-3; D is uncertain. Trimming cost V 3 bases and J 0 bases, with 16 bases left between them. The CDR3 totals 17 residues. Per germline, CDR1 MNHEY and CDR2 SMNVEV (reference sequence).

This clone was seen a few times. The chain combines TRBV6-5 with TRBJ2-1; D possibly corresponds to TRBD2 (6 bases). V lost 2 bases, J lost 9 bases, and 20 bases lay in between. Germline V gives CDR1 MNHEY, CDR2 SVGAGI. The CDR3 has 16 amino acids. CDR3 residues: CASSYQPPVAEVEQFF. DNA of the CDR3: TGTGCCAGCAGTTACCAGCCCCCCGTAGCGGAGGTTGAGCAGTTCTTC.

The chain joins TRBV13 to TRBJ2-3, with TRBD2 matching 12 bases. The V segment lost 5 bases and the J segment 1 base; nucleotides outside the gene matches: 10. Germline V gene lookup returns CDR1 PRHDT and CDR2 FYEKMQ (reference sequence). The CDR3 length is 18 residues. The CDR3 region has the DNA TGTGCCAGCAGCACGTATCCTAGCGGGGGGGTTGGCACAGATACGCAGTATTTT. Its translation: CASSTYPSGGVGTDTQYF.

The V gene is TRBV11-2, the J gene TRBJ2-3; the D gene is possibly TRBD2 (6 bases). Trimming removed 2 bases at V and 4 bases at J, with 16 bases between. This CDR3 contains 16 residues. Germline V gives CDR1 SGHAT, CDR2 FQNNGV. In nucleotides, the CDR3 is TGTGCCAGCAGCTTATCCGGGGGAAAGATGGCAGATACGCAGTATTTT. The encoded protein is CASSLSGGKMADTQYF.

This clone turned up a few times. The chain joins TRBV28 to TRBJ1-5; D is possibly TRBD1 (5 bases). V was cut by 5 bases and J by 6 bases, with 20 bases left in between. Per germline, CDR1 MDHEN and CDR2 SYDVKM. This CDR3 has 16 amino acids. The chain's CDR3 is CASSILIFQGAQPQHF. CDR3 in DNA: TGTGCCAGCAGTATCCTAATATTCCAGGGTGCTCAGCCCCAGCATTTT.

This clone was recorded a few times. The chain uses TRBV7-2 and TRBJ1-6; 9 bases map to TRBD1. Losses at the gene ends were 5 bases for V and 9 bases for J; bases not matched to a gene: 8. CDR1 and CDR2 (germline): SGHTA, FQGNSA. The CDR3 totals 15 residues. Written as DNA, the CDR3 is TGTGCCAGCAGCGATCTAACAGGGGGCGGTTCACCCCTCCACTTT. Translation: CASSDLTGGGSPLHF.

The chain couples TRBV11-2 to TRBJ2-7; 8 positions match TRBD2. The CDR3 runs 14 residues. CDR1 SGHAT and CDR2 FQNNGV come from the germline V gene. Trimming took 5 bases from V and 0 from J; bases not matched to a gene: 3. This chain's CDR3 is CASSRGGSSYEQYF. The CDR3 DNA is TGTGCCAGCAGCCGGGGGGGTAGCTCCTACGAGCAGTACTTC.

This clone was seen just once. The chain links TRBV5-1 to TRBJ1-6; 11 bases agree with TRBD1. Germline CDR1 reads SGHRS; CDR2 reads YFSETQ. The CDR3 covers 18 residues. J was trimmed by 9 bases and V by 0 bases; bases with no gene match: 11. The CDR3 DNA sequence: TGCGCCAGCAGCTTGGCTTGGACAGGGGGCATCCTTGGTTCACCCCTCCACTTT. It codes for CASSLAWTGGILGSPLHF. Variable domain in full (rest from reference TRBV5-1 and TRBJ1-6): KAGVTQTPRYLIKTRGQQVTLSCSPISGHRSVSWYQQTPGQGLQFLFEYFSETQRNKGNFPGRFSGRQFSNSRSEMNVSTLELGDSALYLCASSLAWTGGILGSPLHFGNGTRLTVT.

This clone appeared a few times. The V gene is TRBV27, the J gene TRBJ2-5; no reliable D call. This CDR3 region has 13 residues. From germline, CDR1 is MNHEY and CDR2 SMNVEV (reference sequence). Trimming took off 3 bases at V and 4 bases at J, with 9 bases between the two ends. CDR3 coding DNA: TGTGCCAGCAGTTTTTCACAGAGAGAGACCCAGTACTTC. Amino acid sequence: CASSFSQRETQYF.

The rearrangement uses TRBV7-2 and TRBJ2-5; 9 bases are shared with TRBD2. The CDR3 length is 16 residues. Germline trimming cut 2 bases from V and 1 base from J; bases unmatched to any gene: 5. Germline V gives CDR1 SGHTA, CDR2 FQGNSA. In DNA form, the CDR3 reads TGTGCCAGCAGCTTAAGGGCGCGGGGGGGCCAAGAGACCCAGTACTTC. Residues: CASSLRARGGQETQYF.

CDR3 DNA sequence: TGTGCCAGCAGCCCTCTACTCTCTGGGGCCAACGTCCTGACTTTC. This codes for CASSPLLSGANVLTF. This chain uses TRBV7-8 with TRBJ2-6, with D unclear. This CDR3 comprises 15 residues. The V end was cut by 5 bases, the J end by 0 bases, with 8 bases between. Germline V gene lookup returns CDR1 SGHVS and CDR2 FQNEAQ. Using reference TRBV7-8 and TRBJ2-6 for the parts outside the CDR3, the full variable domain is GAGVSQSPRYKVAKRGQDVALRCDPISGHVSLFWYQQALGQGPEFLTYFQNEAQLDKSGLPSDRFFAERPEGSVSTLKIQRTQQEDSAVYLCASSPLLSGANVLTFGAGSRLTVL.

This clone has a single count. CDR3 protein: CASSAKGDGTGELFF. The DNA of the CDR3 is TGTGCCAGCAGCGCGAAGGGGGACGGCACCGGGGAGCTGTTTTTT. The gene calls are TRBV5-5 and TRBJ2-2, with D possibly matching TRBD1 (6 bases). This CDR3 contains 15 residues. V shed 4 bases and J shed 4 bases, with 14 bases lying between them. Germline CDR1 is SGHKS and CDR2 is YYEKEE (reference sequence).

The chain combines TRBV11-1 with TRBJ1-1; D remains ambiguous. From germline, CDR1 is SGHAT and CDR2 FQDESV (reference sequence). CDR3 length: 14 residues. The V and J ends lost 1 base and 0 bases respectively, with 6 bases between them. The CDR3: CASSLDMMNTEAFF. In DNA, the CDR3 is TGTGCCAGCAGCTTAGACATGATGAACACTGAAGCTTTCTTT.

This clone has just one count. The rearrangement uses TRBV19 and TRBJ2-5; 7 positions match TRBD2. This CDR3 spans 12 amino acids. V trimming: 8 bases; J trimming: 4 bases; junction bases outside the gene matches: 4. Germline-derived CDR1 and CDR2 are LNHDA and SQIVND (reference sequence). For the CDR3, the DNA is TGTGCCAGTGCCCCGGGGGGAGAGACCCAGTACTTC. Its protein product is CASAPGGETQYF.

The rearrangement links TRBV6-5 to TRBJ2-2; perhaps TRBD1 as D (5 bases). The CDR3 spans 14 residues. Per the germline V gene, CDR1 is MNHEY and CDR2 is SVGAGI. With 2 bases removed from V and 5 bases from J, the gap between germline ends came to 9 bases. The CDR3 sequence is CASSYRQTTGELFF. The CDR3 region has the DNA TGTGCCAGCAGTTACCGACAGACTACCGGGGAGCTGTTTTTT.

The gene calls are TRBV28 and TRBJ2-7, with a tentative D call TRBD1 (5 bases). Germline V gives CDR1 MDHEN, CDR2 SYDVKM. Trimming pared 7 bases from V and 6 bases from J, leaving 19 bases between. This CDR3 has 14 residues. The CDR3 protein is CASTPSRASAEQYF. The CDR3 DNA sequence: TGTGCCAGCACCCCCTCCAGGGCCTCGGCCGAGCAGTACTTC.

This clone was detected a few times. The V call is TRBV11-3, the J call TRBJ1-1; no clear D. The CDR3 extends over 13 amino acids. Trimming took 1 base from V and 1 from J, leaving 4 bases between them. Germline lookup yields CDR1 SGHNT and CDR2 YENEEA. The DNA of the CDR3 is TGTGCCAGCAGCTTAGCAGAGAACACTGAAGCTTTCTTT. Protein: CASSLAENTEAFF.

The chain combines TRBV6-1 with TRBJ2-7; 7 bases map to TRBD2. V lost 1 base, J lost 4 bases, and 4 bases stayed unmatched. This CDR3 has 14 residues. Germline V gene data show CDR1 as MNHNS and CDR2 as SASEGT. This CDR3 is CASSEGQGGYEQYF. The CDR3, as DNA: TGTGCCAGCAGTGAAGGTCAGGGAGGGTACGAGCAGTACTTC.